One T cell receptor beta chain is described in this entry. Its antigen specificity is not known. No base quality information exists; no much larger clone differs at one position. This sample stems from a study of tumor-infiltrating lymphocytes in localized non-small cell lung cancer (dated by TCRdb to the early 2020s). A note on the overall study: Several histologies were represented in the cohort, which also included both smokers and never-smokers as well as patients whose samples were collected after neoadjuvant chemotherapy. TCR sequencing was one of several integrated assays, alongside flow cytometry, multiplex immunofluorescence, RNA-seq, exome sequencing and proteomics, applied to the same patients. The paired tumor versus uninvolved lung comparison of immunoSEQ T-cell fraction included 55 patients. Each patient provided resected tumor tissue plus uninvolved lung tissue from the same patient, with the uninvolved lung tissue described as non-adjacent to the tumor. The overall ICON cohort was composed of some 160 surgical patients with localized non-small cell lung cancer whose tumors were resected.

The V end loses 2 bases and the J end loses 4 bases, and a stretch of 14 bases separates them. According to the germline V gene, CDR1 reads MNHNS and CDR2 reads SASEGT. Counted from cysteine to phenylalanine, this CDR3 has 15 amino acids. Of all the DNA, just the CDR3 is kept, 45 bases in frame from base 1. The immunoSEQ assay used for TCR sequencing gave the T-cell fraction in both tumor and uninvolved lung tissue. The authors' pipeline ran thus. In the survival analysis, patients were divided into a high T-cell fraction group (upper tertile) and a low T-cell fraction group (lower two tertiles), and the two groups were compared using a log-rank test. A signed-rank test was used to test paired tumor versus uninvolved lung differences in T-cell fraction. TCRdb limited this immuneACCESS table to in-frame rearrangements with V and J called. A share of clones is missing; checked studies link under half to unresolved V genes, and the rest is unexplained. That table is the source of V, J and clone size, and D and trimming were worked out from the DNA. This sample is represented by over 10,000 clones; 70% to 75% of them were singletons. The ten biggest clones cover roughly 13% of the sample.

The first patient joined ICON in early 2016, and enrollment wrapped up when the last patient was enrolled in the second half of 2018. From a subcohort of 60 to 90 patients, fresh tumor and matched uninvolved tissue were collected for in-depth immune analyses, including TCR sequencing. TCR sequencing was performed on DNA isolated from bulk tissue, without cell sorting. On the study overall, not on this receptor specifically: Because different pieces of the same tissue were used for different assays, technical variation could not be separated from intratumor heterogeneity. Higher T cell infiltration in tumors than in uninvolved lung tissue was supported by TCRbeta sequencing, consistent with immunofluorescence CD3 counts. TCR-derived T-cell fraction did not differ between the flow cytometry-defined immunotypes IM1 (good prognosis) and IM2 (poor prognosis). Because assay coverage varied across patients depending on available tissue quantity, TCR sequencing was performed for only a subset of the cohort.

The V and J genes are TRBV6-1 and TRBJ1-2; the best D guess is TRBD1, with 5 bases matching. The TCR originated in a human donor with non-small cell lung cancer. Material for sequencing was uninvolved lung tissue not adjacent to the tumor. The nucleotide sequence is given as TGTGCCAGCAGTGAACTCGGGGGAGGTGGCTATGGCTACACCTTC. The translation is CASSELGGGGYGYTF.